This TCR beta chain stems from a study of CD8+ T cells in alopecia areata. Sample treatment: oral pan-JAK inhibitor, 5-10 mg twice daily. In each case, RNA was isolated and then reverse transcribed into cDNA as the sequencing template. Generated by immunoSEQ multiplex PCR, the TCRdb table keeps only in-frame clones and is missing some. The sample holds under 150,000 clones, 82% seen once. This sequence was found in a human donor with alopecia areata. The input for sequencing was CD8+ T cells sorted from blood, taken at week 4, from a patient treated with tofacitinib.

CDR3 sequence: CASSLSGGAARTDTQYF. CDR3 sequence (DNA): TGTGCCAGCAGCTTAAGCGGGGGGGCAGCCCGCACAGATACGCAGTATTTT. This rearrangement joins TRBV5-4 to TRBJ2-3, with 10 bases that match TRBD2. Trimming removed 2 bases from V and 1 base from J; junction bases left unmatched: 7. This CDR3 is built from 17 residues. Germline V lookup: CDR1 SGHNT, CDR2 YYREEE (reference sequence). Looking up the rest from reference TRBV5-4 and TRBJ2-3 gives the full variable domain: ETGVTQSPTHLIKTRGQQVTLRCSSQSGHNTVSWYQQALGQGPQFIFQYYREEENGRGNFPPRFSGLQFPNYSSELNVNALELDDSALYLCASSLSGGAARTDTQYFGPGTRLTVL.